This is a list of T cell receptor beta chains from one sample in a study of response to subunit inactivated influenza vaccine. TCRdb recomputed calls from the RT-PCR reads with MiXCR, one row per CDR3 protein. The sample carries about 570,000 distinct CDR3 sequences, approximately 11% recorded once. These data were likewise used in another study, on T cells expressing NK-cell markers.

Sequences were derived from PBMCs from blood, sampled on the day of vaccination. These receptors all come from a man in his forties or fifties who received an inactivated influenza vaccine. The CDR3 runs from the conserved cysteine through the conserved F or W. Fields, in order: V gene, D gene, J gene, clone size, CDR3 protein, CDR3 DNA. The D gene is left open where the match is weak. Some rows mark clone size as missing; the rest say once, few, many or name a class of expanded clone.

V gene: TRBV28; D gene: NA; J gene: TRBJ2-7; clone size: few; CDR3 protein: CASSSAELRWLSYEQYF; CDR3 DNA: TGTGCCAGCAGTTCGGCCGAGCTCCGTTGGCTATCCTACGAGCAGTACTTC
V gene: TRBV5-4; D gene: TRBD1; J gene: TRBJ2-5; clone size: NA; CDR3 protein: CASRFSGGKETQYF; CDR3 DNA: TGTGCCAGCAGATTTTCAGGGGGAAAGGAGACCCAGTACTTC
V gene: TRBV12-3/TRBV12-4; D gene: TRBD1; J gene: TRBJ1-5; clone size: many; CDR3 protein: CASSLAGGANQPQHF; CDR3 DNA: TGTGCCAGCAGTTTAGCAGGGGGCGCGAATCAGCCCCAGCATTTT
V gene: TRBV12-3/TRBV12-4; D gene: NA; J gene: TRBJ1-2; clone size: NA; CDR3 protein: CASRYRVGYTF; CDR3 DNA: TGTGCCAGCAGGTACAGGGTCGGCTACACCTTC
V gene: TRBV4-1; D gene: TRBD2; J gene: TRBJ2-2; clone size: few; CDR3 protein: CASSPGLAGAHTGELFF; CDR3 DNA: TGCGCCAGCAGCCCGGGACTAGCGGGGGCACACACCGGGGAGCTGTTTTTT
V gene: TRBV15; D gene: NA; J gene: TRBJ1-1; clone size: many; CDR3 protein: CATSVRGHLNTEAFF; CDR3 DNA: TGTGCCACCAGCGTGCGGGGACACTTAAACACTGAAGCTTTCTTT
V gene: TRBV12-3/TRBV12-4; D gene: NA; J gene: TRBJ1-1; clone size: few; CDR3 protein: CASSLINMNTEAFF; CDR3 DNA: TGTGCCAGCAGTTTGATAAACATGAACACTGAAGCTTTCTTT
V gene: TRBV4-3; D gene: NA; J gene: TRBJ2-7; clone size: few; CDR3 protein: CASSQTANSYEQYF; CDR3 DNA: TGCGCCAGCAGCCAAACAGCTAACTCCTACGAGCAGTACTTC
V gene: TRBV4-1; D gene: NA; J gene: TRBJ1-4; clone size: few; CDR3 protein: CASSPGPDGGRKLFF; CDR3 DNA: TGCGCCAGCAGCCCGGGCCCGGACGGGGGTCGAAAACTGTTTTTT
V gene: TRBV12-3/TRBV12-4; D gene: TRBD2; J gene: TRBJ2-1; clone size: many; CDR3 protein: CASSSTSGVNEQFF; CDR3 DNA: TGTGCCAGCAGTTCAACTAGCGGGGTCAATGAGCAGTTCTTC
V gene: TRBV15; D gene: NA; J gene: TRBJ1-1; clone size: NA; CDR3 protein: CATSRDHSAGTEAFF; CDR3 DNA: TGTGCCACCAGCAGAGATCATAGTGCAGGCACTGAAGCTTTCTTT
V gene: TRBV19; D gene: TRBD1; J gene: TRBJ1-1; clone size: many; CDR3 protein: CASRDRPNTEAFF; CDR3 DNA: TGTGCCAGTAGGGACAGGCCGAACACTGAAGCTTTCTTT
V gene: TRBV4-3; D gene: NA; J gene: TRBJ2-2; clone size: NA; CDR3 protein: CASSPRDWTDENTGELFF; CDR3 DNA: TGCGCCAGCAGCCCAAGAGATTGGACGGACGAGAACACCGGGGAGCTGTTTTTT
V gene: TRBV28; D gene: NA; J gene: TRBJ2-5; clone size: few; CDR3 protein: CASSLNSETQYF; CDR3 DNA: TGTGCCAGCAGTTTAAATTCGGAGACCCAGTACTTC
V gene: TRBV12-5; D gene: TRBD2; J gene: TRBJ2-3; clone size: NA; CDR3 protein: CASGPPGTSIPDTQYF; CDR3 DNA: TGTGCTAGTGGCCCCCCCGGGACTAGCATCCCAGATACGCAGTATTTT
V gene: TRBV21-1; D gene: NA; J gene: TRBJ2-3; clone size: many; CDR3 protein: CASSKAERETSTDTQYF; CDR3 DNA: TGTGCCAGCAGCAAAGCAGAAAGGGAAACTAGCACAGATACGCAGTATTTT
V gene: TRBV7-8; D gene: NA; J gene: TRBJ1-5; clone size: few; CDR3 protein: CASSLAEAVISNQPQHF; CDR3 DNA: TGTGCCAGCAGCTTAGCGGAAGCAGTTATTAGCAATCAGCCCCAGCATTTT
V gene: TRBV12-3/TRBV12-4; D gene: NA; J gene: TRBJ2-2; clone size: few; CDR3 protein: CASSWVGDRTGELFF; CDR3 DNA: TGTGCCAGCAGTTGGGTCGGGGATCGCACCGGGGAGCTGTTTTTT
V gene: TRBV6-1; D gene: TRBD1; J gene: TRBJ1-1; clone size: many; CDR3 protein: CASSPGTGYGPEAFF; CDR3 DNA: TGTGCCAGCAGTCCCGGGACAGGGTATGGACCTGAAGCTTTCTTT
V gene: TRBV20-1; D gene: TRBD1; J gene: TRBJ2-7; clone size: NA; CDR3 protein: CSAKGQAYEQYF; CDR3 DNA: TGCAGTGCTAAGGGACAGGCCTACGAGCAGTACTTC
V gene: TRBV27; D gene: TRBD1; J gene: TRBJ2-3; clone size: few; CDR3 protein: CASSLTGGLGDTQYF; CDR3 DNA: TGTGCCAGCAGTTTGACAGGGGGCTTGGGAGATACGCAGTATTTT
V gene: TRBV11-2; D gene: NA; J gene: TRBJ2-7; clone size: NA; CDR3 protein: CASSFAQGRYEQYF; CDR3 DNA: TGTGCCAGCAGCTTTGCGCAGGGGCGATACGAGCAGTACTTC
V gene: TRBV7-3; D gene: NA; J gene: TRBJ2-5; clone size: few; CDR3 protein: CASSLTPRDTGETQYF; CDR3 DNA: TGTGCCAGCAGCTTAACCCCCCGAGATACGGGAGAGACCCAGTACTTC
V gene: TRBV9; D gene: NA; J gene: TRBJ1-1; clone size: NA; CDR3 protein: CASSGYSRVPNTEAFF; CDR3 DNA: TGTGCCAGCAGCGGATATTCCAGGGTTCCGAACACTGAAGCTTTCTTT
V gene: TRBV21-1; D gene: NA; J gene: TRBJ1-5; clone size: few; CDR3 protein: CASSKANDSNQPQHF; CDR3 DNA: TGTGCCAGCAGCAAAGCGAACGATAGCAATCAGCCCCAGCATTTT
V gene: TRBV7-8; D gene: NA; J gene: TRBJ2-1; clone size: many; CDR3 protein: CASSLVGRGFRNEQFF; CDR3 DNA: TGTGCCAGCAGCTTAGTTGGCAGGGGTTTTAGAAATGAGCAGTTCTTC
V gene: TRBV5-5; D gene: NA; J gene: TRBJ2-3; clone size: many; CDR3 protein: CASSHMLGRTDTQYF; CDR3 DNA: TGTGCCAGCAGCCATATGTTGGGGAGGACAGATACGCAGTATTTT
V gene: TRBV30; D gene: NA; J gene: TRBJ2-7; clone size: NA; CDR3 protein: CAWSVLPGRYEQYF; CDR3 DNA: TGTGCCTGGAGTGTACTCCCCGGACGCTACGAGCAGTACTTC
V gene: TRBV20-1; D gene: NA; J gene: TRBJ2-5; clone size: NA; CDR3 protein: CSAYSTTQYF; CDR3 DNA: TGCAGTGCTTACTCGACAACCCAGTACTTC
V gene: TRBV3-1; D gene: TRBD1; J gene: TRBJ1-2; clone size: few; CDR3 protein: CASSLGQGALGYGYTF; CDR3 DNA: TGTGCCAGCAGCCTTGGACAGGGGGCACTTGGCTATGGCTACACCTTC
V gene: TRBV11-2; D gene: NA; J gene: TRBJ1-4; clone size: few; CDR3 protein: CASSPVGPSNEKLFF; CDR3 DNA: TGTGCCAGCAGCCCCGTGGGTCCTTCTAATGAAAAACTGTTTTTT
V gene: TRBV12-3/TRBV12-4; D gene: TRBD1; J gene: TRBJ1-5; clone size: NA; CDR3 protein: CASSFAADRDQPQHF; CDR3 DNA: TGTGCCAGCAGTTTTGCTGCGGACAGGGATCAGCCCCAGCATTTT
V gene: TRBV5-1; D gene: TRBD2; J gene: TRBJ2-1; clone size: few; CDR3 protein: CASSRTSGGFNEQFF; CDR3 DNA: TGCGCCAGCAGCCGAACTAGCGGGGGTTTCAATGAGCAGTTCTTC
V gene: TRBV6-2/TRBV6-3; D gene: NA; J gene: TRBJ2-7; clone size: many; CDR3 protein: CASSYTGVTGEQYF; CDR3 DNA: TGTGCCAGCAGTTACACGGGGGTAACCGGTGAGCAGTACTTC
V gene: TRBV20-1; D gene: TRBD2; J gene: TRBJ2-3; clone size: NA; CDR3 protein: CSADLAGRTDTQYF; CDR3 DNA: TGCAGTGCTGACCTAGCGGGGCGCACAGATACGCAGTATTTT
V gene: TRBV29-1; D gene: NA; J gene: TRBJ2-1; clone size: NA; CDR3 protein: CSVEKGRSSYNEQFF; CDR3 DNA: TGCAGCGTTGAGAAAGGGAGGAGCTCCTACAATGAGCAGTTCTTC
V gene: TRBV4-3; D gene: NA; J gene: TRBJ1-2; clone size: many; CDR3 protein: CASSQGSSNYGYTF; CDR3 DNA: TGCGCCAGCAGCCAAGGGTCATCTAACTATGGCTACACCTTC
V gene: TRBV7-9; D gene: NA; J gene: TRBJ2-1; clone size: once; CDR3 protein: CASSLGPAGEQFF; CDR3 DNA: TGTGCCAGCAGCTTAGGGCCCGCCGGGGAGCAGTTCTTC
V gene: TRBV7-2; D gene: TRBD2; J gene: TRBJ2-7; clone size: NA; CDR3 protein: CASSSGLANYF; CDR3 DNA: TGTGCCAGCAGCTCAGGACTAGCGAATTACTTC
V gene: TRBV28; D gene: NA; J gene: TRBJ2-7; clone size: few; CDR3 protein: CASSRDTAGEQYF; CDR3 DNA: TGTGCCAGCAGTCGGGACACCGCGGGGGAGCAGTACTTC
V gene: TRBV28; D gene: NA; J gene: TRBJ2-3; clone size: few; CDR3 protein: CASRGHSTDTQYF; CDR3 DNA: TGTGCCAGCAGGGGACACAGCACAGATACGCAGTATTTT
V gene: TRBV4-2; D gene: NA; J gene: TRBJ1-6; clone size: NA; CDR3 protein: CASSQGRGGNSPLHF; CDR3 DNA: TGTGCCAGCAGCCAAGGTAGAGGTGGGAATTCACCCCTCCACTTT
V gene: TRBV2; D gene: NA; J gene: TRBJ1-1; clone size: NA; CDR3 protein: CASSYPSAAFF; CDR3 DNA: TGTGCCAGCAGTTACCCTTCTGCAGCTTTCTTT
V gene: TRBV3-1; D gene: NA; J gene: TRBJ1-1; clone size: few; CDR3 protein: CASSRGRGTEAFF; CDR3 DNA: TGTGCCAGCAGCCGGGGACGGGGCACTGAAGCTTTCTTT
V gene: TRBV7-2; D gene: TRBD1; J gene: TRBJ2-2; clone size: few; CDR3 protein: CASSPRTGFVNTGELFF; CDR3 DNA: TGTGCCAGCAGCCCTCGGACAGGGTTTGTGAACACCGGGGAGCTGTTTTTT
V gene: TRBV4-2; D gene: TRBD2; J gene: TRBJ2-3; clone size: few; CDR3 protein: CASSLNSGTSGGEQYF; CDR3 DNA: TGTGCCAGCAGCCTCAACTCCGGGACTAGCGGGGGGGAGCAGTATTTT
V gene: TRBV7-2; D gene: NA; J gene: TRBJ1-6; clone size: NA; CDR3 protein: CASSLWSPNSPLHF; CDR3 DNA: TGTGCCAGCAGCTTGTGGAGCCCTAATTCACCCCTCCACTTT
V gene: TRBV6-1; D gene: NA; J gene: TRBJ1-1; clone size: many; CDR3 protein: CASSDTVAFF; CDR3 DNA: TGTGCCAGCAGTGATACGGTAGCTTTCTTT
V gene: TRBV12-3/TRBV12-4; D gene: NA; J gene: TRBJ2-2; clone size: NA; CDR3 protein: CASSLRRGGTGELFF; CDR3 DNA: TGTGCCAGCAGCCTCCGGAGGGGGGGCACCGGGGAGCTGTTTTTT
V gene: TRBV18; D gene: NA; J gene: TRBJ2-1; clone size: many; CDR3 protein: CASSPPRGVLVNEQFF; CDR3 DNA: TGTGCCAGCTCACCCCCTAGGGGGGTTCTGGTAAATGAGCAGTTCTTC
V gene: TRBV5-1; D gene: NA; J gene: TRBJ2-7; clone size: NA; CDR3 protein: CASSLLESSYEQYF; CDR3 DNA: TGCGCCAGCAGCCTGTTGGAGAGCTCCTACGAGCAGTACTTC
V gene: TRBV19; D gene: NA; J gene: TRBJ2-5; clone size: NA; CDR3 protein: CASSPRVSFQETQYF; CDR3 DNA: TGTGCCAGTAGTCCCCGGGTGTCGTTTCAAGAGACCCAGTACTTC
V gene: TRBV5-1; D gene: NA; J gene: TRBJ2-2; clone size: few; CDR3 protein: CASSSALNTGELFF; CDR3 DNA: TGCGCCAGCAGCTCGGCACTGAACACCGGGGAGCTGTTTTTT
V gene: TRBV2; D gene: TRBD1; J gene: TRBJ2-1; clone size: few; CDR3 protein: CASKGQAFNEQFF; CDR3 DNA: TGTGCCAGCAAAGGACAGGCCTTCAATGAGCAGTTCTTC
V gene: TRBV25-1; D gene: NA; J gene: TRBJ1-2; clone size: NA; CDR3 protein: CASSDQGHRRNYGYTF; CDR3 DNA: TGTGCCAGCAGTGATCAAGGACATAGGCGTAACTATGGCTACACCTTC
V gene: TRBV6-2/TRBV6-3; D gene: TRBD1; J gene: TRBJ1-1; clone size: few; CDR3 protein: CASRTGVGNTEAFF; CDR3 DNA: TGTGCCAGCAGAACAGGGGTTGGCAACACTGAAGCTTTCTTT
V gene: TRBV28; D gene: NA; J gene: TRBJ1-3; clone size: NA; CDR3 protein: CASSLPGRPGTRNTIYF; CDR3 DNA: TGTGCCAGCAGTTTACCAGGCCGCCCCGGGACGCGAAACACCATATATTTT
V gene: TRBV2; D gene: TRBD2; J gene: TRBJ2-3; clone size: NA; CDR3 protein: CASSRTSGLDTQYF; CDR3 DNA: TGTGCCAGCAGCCGGACTAGCGGACTAGATACGCAGTATTTT
V gene: TRBV5-1; D gene: NA; J gene: TRBJ2-1; clone size: many; CDR3 protein: CASSPRTSRSSYNEQFF; CDR3 DNA: TGCGCCAGCAGCCCCCGGACGAGCAGAAGCTCCTACAATGAGCAGTTCTTC
V gene: TRBV5-1; D gene: NA; J gene: TRBJ1-2; clone size: many; CDR3 protein: CASRDLTGWNYGYTF; CDR3 DNA: TGCGCCAGCAGGGATCTAACAGGTTGGAACTATGGCTACACCTTC